The 12 T cell receptor beta chains reported below all come from one sample, sequenced in a study of PD-L1 blockade in urothelial cancer. Time point described: pretreatment peripheral blood. The table came from immunoSEQ multiplex PCR; TCRdb's copy has only in-frame clones and leaves some out. Among about 85,000 clones listed, more than 70% were seen once. This material consisted of PBMCs, taken around atezolizumab (anti-PD-L1) treatment. These receptors were taken from a man aged 55 to 69 with urothelial cancer.

The V call is TRBV18, the J call TRBJ2-7; 8 bases fit TRBD1. This CDR3 has 15 amino acids. V trimming: 3 bases; J trimming: 7 bases; junction bases outside the gene matches: 11. From germline, CDR1 is KGHSH and CDR2 LQKENI. The CDR3, as DNA: TGTGCCAGCTCACCTTCTCCGGACAGGGCTTGGGAGCAGTACTTC. It is translated as CASSPSPDRAWEQYF.

In this sample, this clone turned up once. This chain joins TRBV6-5 and TRBJ2-7, with a possible D match to TRBD2 (5 bases). The CDR3 is 14 residues long. Germline V gene sequence: CDR1 MNHEY, CDR2 SVGAGI. V dropped 0 bases and J dropped 7 bases, with 13 bases sitting between them. CDR3 sequence reads: CASSYSGGGGEQYF. The CDR3 nucleotides are TGTGCCAGCAGTTACTCCGGAGGAGGTGGTGAGCAGTACTTC.

The rearrangement uses TRBV6-1 and TRBJ1-2; the match to TRBD1 covers 8 bases. Germline V gives CDR1 MNHNS, CDR2 SASEGT. Trimming removed 6 bases from V and 3 bases from J; junction bases left unmatched: 6. The CDR3 has 14 amino acids. This CDR3 reads CASSLSGGDYGYTF. DNA for the CDR3: TGTGCCAGCAGCCTTTCAGGGGGCGACTATGGCTACACCTTC.

This clone was picked up many times. The CDR3 loop reads CASRTGDGQPQHF. The CDR3 nucleotides read TGTGCCAGTAGGACAGGGGACGGTCAGCCCCAGCATTTT. The chain employs TRBV6-1 and TRBJ1-5, with 9 bases aligning to TRBD1. This CDR3 region has 13 residues. Germline loops: CDR1 MNHNS, CDR2 SASEGT. Unmatched junction bases numbered 6, after V lost 9 bases and J lost 6 bases.

V gene TRBV9 combines with J gene TRBJ2-7; weak D call: TRBD2 (6 bases). The CDR3 runs to 15 residues. Trimming took off 0 bases at V and 3 bases at J, with 13 bases between the two ends. CDR1 and CDR2 from the germline V gene are SGDLS and YYNGEE. CDR3 loop: CASSVGGTAYYEQYF. In nucleotides, the CDR3 is TGTGCCAGCAGCGTAGGGGGGACTGCATACTACGAGCAGTACTTC.

The V gene is TRBV10-1, the J gene TRBJ2-1, with 12 bases fitting TRBD1. Germline CDR1 is WNHNN and CDR2 is SYGVQD (reference sequence). V was clipped by 0 bases and J by 15 bases; unmatched bases: 9. The CDR3 runs to 15 residues. The CDR3 protein is CASSESGQGARFLFF. As DNA, the CDR3 is TGCGCCAGCAGTGAGTCGGGACAGGGGGCTCGTTTTTTGTTCTTC.

The rearrangement joins TRBV6-1 to TRBJ1-5, with a weak D call TRBD1 (6 bases). Germline CDR1 MNHNS, CDR2 SASEGT. The CDR3 has 14 residues. Deletions cut 3 bases from V and 5 bases from J, with 11 bases between. The CDR3 nucleotides read TGTGCCAGCAGTGAGGGACATACCTATCAGCCCCAGCATTTT. Translation gives CASSEGHTYQPQHF.

The chain carries TRBV30 and TRBJ1-4; maybe TRBD1 (5 bases). The V gene's germline CDR1 is GTSNPN and CDR2 SVGIG (reference sequence). This CDR3 region has 16 residues. The V gene lost 3 bases and the J gene lost 2 bases, with 16 bases spanning the gap. CDR3 protein: CAWRKVAGRTNEKLFF. The CDR3 region has the DNA TGTGCCTGGAGGAAAGTAGCAGGGAGGACTAATGAAAAACTGTTTTTT.

This clone was observed once. The V and J genes are TRBV7-9 and TRBJ2-2; D unclear. With 3 bases removed from V and 6 bases from J, the gap between germline ends came to 14 bases. This CDR3 spans 15 amino acids. In germline, CDR1 is SEHNR, CDR2 FQNEAQ (reference sequence). The CDR3 DNA sequence: TGTGCCAGCAGCTTCTTTGGTTTATGGCCCGGGGAGCTGTTTTTT. This gives the protein CASSFFGLWPGELFF.

This sequence joins TRBV11-1 and TRBJ2-1, with D tentatively TRBD1 (5 bases). The V and J ends lost 1 base and 2 bases respectively, with 9 bases between them. Germline values: CDR1 SGHAT, CDR2 FQDESV (reference sequence). The CDR3 extends over 15 amino acids. The CDR3 is CASSLGQGTYNEQFF. CDR3 sequence (DNA): TGTGCCAGCAGCTTAGGGCAGGGCACCTACAATGAGCAGTTCTTC.

This chain links TRBV18 with TRBJ1-5; no definite D call. V lost 1 base to trimming and J lost 3 bases, with 7 bases between them. The V gene's germline CDR1 is KGHSH and CDR2 LQKENI. CDR3 length equals 14 residues. CDR3 region: CASSPLGDNQPQHF. CDR3 nucleotides: TGTGCCAGCTCACCACTCGGTGACAATCAGCCCCAGCATTTT. Filled out from reference TRBV18 and TRBJ1-5, the complete variable domain reads NAGVMQNPRHLVRRRGQEARLRCSPMKGHSHVYWYRQLPEEGLKFMVYLQKENIIDESGMPKERFSAEFPKEGPSILRIQQVVRGDSAAYFCASSPLGDNQPQHFGDGTRLSIL.

CDR3 loop: CASSFRETQYF. The CDR3, as DNA: TGTGCCAGCAGCTTTCGGGAGACCCAGTACTTC. The chain has TRBV11-2 and TRBJ2-5; D is undetermined. The CDR3 has 11 residues. Germline CDR1 is SGHAT and CDR2 is FQNNGV. V was cut by 3 bases and J by 5 bases, with 4 bases left in between.